The T cell receptor beta chain described here comes from a study of CD8+CD57+ T cells in acquired aplastic anemia. Whole-study findings and limits: Some 31 shared CD8+ CDR3s appeared highly expressed within patients' immunodominant clones. Between patients and controls, CD8+ Simpson's diversity did not vary significantly.

According to the study, genomic DNA was the template for TCR beta VDJ and CDR3 profiling. One entry per CDR3 protein results from TCRdb running MiXCR on the reads. The sample contains 200,000 to 250,000 distinct CDR3 sequences, approximately 50% of which appear only once. Patients who underwent sequencing had shown CD8+CD57+ cell expansion by flow cytometry. No therapy had been given to the patients at the time of blood sampling. This clonotype was seen repeatedly, ten times or more. Its matching antigen is unknown. Germline-derived CDR1 and CDR2 are SQVTM and ANQGSEA. This CDR3 contains 12 residues. V and J are TRBV29-1 and TRBJ1-1, with a possible D match to TRBD1 (5 bases). Sample: sorted CD4+, CD8+, or CD8+CD57+ T cells (not recorded which) from PBMCs. This sequence originates from a human donor with aplastic anemia. CDR3 amino acids: CRTDTAESKAFF. CDR3 DNA: TGCAGAACGGACACCGCGGAGTCGAAAGCTTTCTTT.